This T cell receptor (beta chain) stems from a study of patients and donors after allogeneic stem cell transplantation. TCRdb reanalysed the RT-PCR reads using MiXCR and keeps one entry per CDR3 protein. Of 900,000 to 1,000,000 distinct CDR3 sequences detected, over 15% appear once; the ten largest clones hold around 6%. The CDR3 extends over 15 amino acids. Trimming pared 3 bases from V and 3 bases from J, leaving 14 bases between. The V gene's germline CDR1 is KGHSH and CDR2 LQKENI. This TCR was recovered from a human donor who was either an allogeneic HSCT recipient or a stem cell or donor lymphocyte infusion donor (not recorded which). It is not recorded whose cells these are; they may come from a transplant donor. Sequencing used blood, either unsorted or a sorted T cell fraction (not recorded which). V gene TRBV18 combines with J gene TRBJ2-5; D might be TRBD1 or TRBD2, each matching 5 bases. CDR3 sequence (DNA): TGTGCCAGCTCACCGATGAGCGTGGGGGAAGAGACCCAGTACTTC. It encodes CASSPMSVGEETQYF.